This TCR beta chain was captured in a study of control samples from healthy donors and cancer patients. This clone was detected only a few times. The method was immunoSEQ multiplex PCR; TCRdb's version includes in-frame clones alone and lacks a portion of them. Of about 160,000 clones in the sample, around 94% were seen once. The CDR3 loop spans 14 amino acids. CDR1 and CDR2 (germline): SGHTA, FQGNSA. V was pared by 5 bases and J by 2 bases, with 10 bases between. The V call is TRBV7-2, the J call TRBJ1-5; possibly TRBD1 for D (6 bases). Sequences were obtained from PBMCs. The TCR sequence derives from a man between 60 and 70 years old with colorectal cancer. The CDR3 is CASSTRGGNQPQHF. The CDR3 DNA sequence: TGTGCCAGCAGCACCAGGGGAGGCAATCAGCCCCAGCATTTT.